The present T cell receptor (beta chain) was sequenced within a study of cytomegalovirus exposure and HLA in healthy donors. Germline values: CDR1 SGHTA, CDR2 FQGNSA. V was clipped by 5 bases and J by 5 bases, with 9 bases between them. The CDR3 runs to 12 residues. The study ran its PCR with 60 Vbeta and 13 Jbeta primers. Some clones are missing from TCRdb's copy, which holds only in-frame ones; the method was immunoSEQ multiplex PCR. The sample consists of about 190,000 clones, 65% to 85% of them appearing once. The receptor was isolated from a man aged 18 to 30 in good health and CMV-seronegative. The chain uses TRBV7-2 and TRBJ1-2; no firm D call. Specimen: PBMCs. The CDR3 sequence: CASSAGEYGYTF. CDR3 nucleotides: TGTGCCAGCAGCGCAGGTGAATATGGCTACACCTTC.